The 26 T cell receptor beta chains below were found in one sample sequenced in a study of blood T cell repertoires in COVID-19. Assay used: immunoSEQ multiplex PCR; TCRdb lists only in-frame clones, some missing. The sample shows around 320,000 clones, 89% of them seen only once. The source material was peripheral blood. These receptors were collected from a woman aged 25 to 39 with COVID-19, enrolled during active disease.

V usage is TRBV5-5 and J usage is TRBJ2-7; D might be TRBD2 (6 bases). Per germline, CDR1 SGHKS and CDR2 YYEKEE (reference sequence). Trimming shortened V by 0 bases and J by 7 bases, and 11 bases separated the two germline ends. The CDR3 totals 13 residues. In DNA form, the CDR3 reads TGTGCCAGCAGCTTGGGAGGGGCGGGGGAGCAGTACTTC. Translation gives CASSLGGAGEQYF.

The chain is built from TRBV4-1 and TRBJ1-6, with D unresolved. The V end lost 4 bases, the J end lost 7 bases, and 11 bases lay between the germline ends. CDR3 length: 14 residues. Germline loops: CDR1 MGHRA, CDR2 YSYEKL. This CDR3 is CASSLGDSNSPLHF. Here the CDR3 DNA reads TGCGCCAGCAGCCTCGGGGATTCCAATTCACCCCTCCACTTT.

The CDR3 loop reads CASSPLTGEGYTF. CDR3 nucleotides: TGTGCCAGCAGCCCCCTGACAGGAGAGGGCTACACCTTC. The genes are TRBV5-6 and TRBJ1-2; perhaps TRBD1 as D (6 bases). Trimming shortened V by 4 bases and J by 8 bases, and 15 bases separated the two germline ends. CDR3 length: 13 amino acids. CDR1 SGHDT and CDR2 YYEEEE come from the germline V gene. The full variable domain, its missing parts supplied by reference TRBV5-6 and TRBJ1-2, is DAGVTQSPTHLIKTRGQQVTLRCSPKSGHDTVSWYQQALGQGPQFIFQYYEEEERQRGNFPDRFSGHQFPNYSSELNVNALLLGDSALYLCASSPLTGEGYTFGSGTRLTVV.

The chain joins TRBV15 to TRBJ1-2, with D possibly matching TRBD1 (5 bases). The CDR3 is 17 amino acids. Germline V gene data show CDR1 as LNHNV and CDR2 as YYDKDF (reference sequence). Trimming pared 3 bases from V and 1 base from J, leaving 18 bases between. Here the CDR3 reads CATSSRPQGLLNYGYTF. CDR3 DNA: TGTGCCACCAGCAGCCGTCCCCAGGGACTGCTTAACTATGGCTACACCTTC.

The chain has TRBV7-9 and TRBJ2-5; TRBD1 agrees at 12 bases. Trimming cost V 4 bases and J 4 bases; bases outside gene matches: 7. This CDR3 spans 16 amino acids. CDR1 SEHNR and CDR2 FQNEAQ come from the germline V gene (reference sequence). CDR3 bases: TGTGCCAGCAGCTCGCCGGGACAGGGGGCAGGAGAGACCCAGTACTTC. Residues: CASSSPGQGAGETQYF.

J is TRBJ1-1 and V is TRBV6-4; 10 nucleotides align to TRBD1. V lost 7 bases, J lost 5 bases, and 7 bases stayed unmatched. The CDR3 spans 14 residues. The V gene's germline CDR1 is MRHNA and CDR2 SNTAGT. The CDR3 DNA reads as TGTGCCAGCAAAGGGGACAGGGGCCGGACTGAAGCTTTCTTT. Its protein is CASKGDRGRTEAFF.

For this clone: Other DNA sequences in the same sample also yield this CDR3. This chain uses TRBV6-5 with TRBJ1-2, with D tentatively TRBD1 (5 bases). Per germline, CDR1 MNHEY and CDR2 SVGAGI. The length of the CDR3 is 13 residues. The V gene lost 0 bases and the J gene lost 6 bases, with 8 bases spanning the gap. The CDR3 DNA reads TGTGCCAGCAGTTACTCGGGGGGGGATGGCTACACCTTC. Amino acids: CASSYSGGDGYTF.

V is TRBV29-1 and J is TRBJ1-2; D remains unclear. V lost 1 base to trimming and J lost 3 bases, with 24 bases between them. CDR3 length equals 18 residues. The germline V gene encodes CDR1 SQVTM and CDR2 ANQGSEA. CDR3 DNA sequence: TGCAGCGTTGAAGGCACAGTAGGTAATAGTTTCGGCGACTATGGCTACACCTTC. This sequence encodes CSVEGTVGNSFGDYGYTF.

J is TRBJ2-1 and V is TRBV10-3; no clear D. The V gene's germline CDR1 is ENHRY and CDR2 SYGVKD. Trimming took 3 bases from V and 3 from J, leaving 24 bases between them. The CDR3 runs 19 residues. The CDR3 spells CAISDYVKPSRSGYNEQFF. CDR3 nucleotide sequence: TGTGCCATCAGTGATTACGTTAAGCCCTCCCGGTCGGGCTACAATGAGCAGTTCTTC.

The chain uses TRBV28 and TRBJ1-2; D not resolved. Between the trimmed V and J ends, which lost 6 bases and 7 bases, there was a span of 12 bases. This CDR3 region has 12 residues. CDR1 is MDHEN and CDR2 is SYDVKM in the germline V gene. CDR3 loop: CASRAPSFGYTF. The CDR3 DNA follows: TGTGCCAGCAGGGCACCGTCTTTTGGCTACACCTTC.

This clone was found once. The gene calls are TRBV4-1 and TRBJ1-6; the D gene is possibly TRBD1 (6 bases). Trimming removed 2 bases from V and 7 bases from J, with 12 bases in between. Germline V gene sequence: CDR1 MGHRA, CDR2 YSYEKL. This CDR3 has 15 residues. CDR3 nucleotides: TGCGCCAGCAGCCAAAAGGAGGGGGGGAATTCACCCCTCCACTTT. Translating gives CASSQKEGGNSPLHF.

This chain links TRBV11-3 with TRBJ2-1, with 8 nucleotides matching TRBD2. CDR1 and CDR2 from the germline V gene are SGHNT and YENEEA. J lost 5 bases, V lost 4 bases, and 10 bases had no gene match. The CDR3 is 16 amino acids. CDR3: CASSSEKTSGHNEQFF. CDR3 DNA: TGTGCCAGCAGCTCTGAAAAAACTAGCGGACACAATGAGCAGTTCTTC.

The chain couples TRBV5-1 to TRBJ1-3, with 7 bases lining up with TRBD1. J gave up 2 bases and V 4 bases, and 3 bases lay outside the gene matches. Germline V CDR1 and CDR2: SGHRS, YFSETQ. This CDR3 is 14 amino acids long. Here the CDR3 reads CASSRGQAGNTIYF. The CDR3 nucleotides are TGCGCCAGCAGCCGTGGACAGGCTGGAAACACCATATATTTT.

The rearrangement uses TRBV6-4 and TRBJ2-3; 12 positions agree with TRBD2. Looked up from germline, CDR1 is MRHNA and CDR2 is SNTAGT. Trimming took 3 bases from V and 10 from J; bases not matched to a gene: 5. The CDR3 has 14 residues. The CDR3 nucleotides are TGTGCCAGCAGTGAACTAGCGGGGGGTTCATCGCAGTATTTT. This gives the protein CASSELAGGSSQYF.

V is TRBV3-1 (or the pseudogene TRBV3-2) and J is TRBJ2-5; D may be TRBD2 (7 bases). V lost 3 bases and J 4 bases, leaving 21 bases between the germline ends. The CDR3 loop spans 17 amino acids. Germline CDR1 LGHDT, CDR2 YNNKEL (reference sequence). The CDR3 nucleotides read TGTGCCAGCAGCCAGGGGGGGCTGCGTGGGTGGGGAGAGACCCAGTACTTC. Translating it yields CASSQGGLRGWGETQYF.

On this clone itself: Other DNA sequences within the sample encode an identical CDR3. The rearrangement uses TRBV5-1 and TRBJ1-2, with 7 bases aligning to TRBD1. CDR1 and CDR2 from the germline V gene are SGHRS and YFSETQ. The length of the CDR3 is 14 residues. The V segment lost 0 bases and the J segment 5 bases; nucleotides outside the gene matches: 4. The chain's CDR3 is CASSLGQGIYGYTF. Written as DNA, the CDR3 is TGCGCCAGCAGCTTGGGACAGGGTATTTATGGCTACACCTTC. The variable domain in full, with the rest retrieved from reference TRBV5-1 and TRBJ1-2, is KAGVTQTPRYLIKTRGQQVTLSCSPISGHRSVSWYQQTPGQGLQFLFEYFSETQRNKGNFPGRFSGRQFSNSRSEMNVSTLELGDSALYLCASSLGQGIYGYTFGSGTRLTVV.

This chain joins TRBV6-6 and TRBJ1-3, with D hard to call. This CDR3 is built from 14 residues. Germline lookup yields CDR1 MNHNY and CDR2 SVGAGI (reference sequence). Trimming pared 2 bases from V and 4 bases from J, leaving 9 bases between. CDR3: CASSYGQLGNTIYF. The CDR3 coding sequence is TGTGCCAGCAGTTACGGTCAACTCGGAAACACCATATATTTT.

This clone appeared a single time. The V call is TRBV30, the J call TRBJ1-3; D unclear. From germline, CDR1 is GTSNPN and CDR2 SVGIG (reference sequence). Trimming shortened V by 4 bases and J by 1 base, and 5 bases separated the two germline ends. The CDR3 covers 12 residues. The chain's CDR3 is CAWTVSGNTIYF. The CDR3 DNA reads TGTGCCTGGACGGTATCTGGAAACACCATATATTTT.

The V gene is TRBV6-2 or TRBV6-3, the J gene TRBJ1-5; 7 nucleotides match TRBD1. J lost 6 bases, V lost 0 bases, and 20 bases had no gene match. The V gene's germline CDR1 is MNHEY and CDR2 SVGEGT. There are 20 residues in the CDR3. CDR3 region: CASSYSGLRQGRSVGQPQHF. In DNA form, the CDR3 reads TGTGCCAGCAGTTACTCCGGATTAAGACAGGGAAGGTCGGTGGGTCAGCCCCAGCATTTT.

For the CDR3, the DNA is TGTGCCAGCAGTGGTAGCGGGGGCAGAAGCTCCTACAATGAGCAGTTCTTC. This encodes CASSGSGGRSSYNEQFF. The J gene is TRBJ2-1, the V gene TRBV2; 9 bases map to TRBD2. Germline CDR1 is SNHLY and CDR2 is FYNNEI. Unmatched junction bases numbered 7, after V lost 4 bases and J lost 0 bases. The CDR3 has 17 residues.

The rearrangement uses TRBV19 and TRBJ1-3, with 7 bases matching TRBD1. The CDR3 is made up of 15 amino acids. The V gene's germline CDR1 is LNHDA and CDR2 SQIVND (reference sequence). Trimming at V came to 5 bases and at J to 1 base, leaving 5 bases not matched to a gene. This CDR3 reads CASSYSTGSGNTIYF. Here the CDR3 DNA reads TGTGCCAGTAGTTATTCGACAGGGTCTGGAAACACCATATATTTT.

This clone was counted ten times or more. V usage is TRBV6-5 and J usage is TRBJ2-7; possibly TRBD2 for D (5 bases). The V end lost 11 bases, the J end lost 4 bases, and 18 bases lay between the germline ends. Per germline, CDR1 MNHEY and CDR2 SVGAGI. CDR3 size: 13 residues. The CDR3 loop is CAVGMTSGYEQYF. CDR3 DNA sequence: TGTGCCGTCGGAATGACCTCGGGGTACGAGCAGTACTTC.

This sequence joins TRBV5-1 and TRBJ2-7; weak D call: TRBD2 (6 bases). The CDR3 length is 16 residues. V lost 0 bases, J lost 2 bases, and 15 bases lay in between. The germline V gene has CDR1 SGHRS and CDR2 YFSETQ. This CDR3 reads CASSLAGGTAAYEQYF. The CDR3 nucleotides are TGCGCCAGCAGCTTGGCTGGCGGGACTGCCGCCTACGAGCAGTACTTC.

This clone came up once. The DNA of the CDR3 is TGTGCCAGCAGCCAAGACAGGCCATTCTATGGCTACACCTTC. It specifies CASSQDRPFYGYTF. This chain links TRBV11-2 with TRBJ1-2; TRBD1 might be the D (6 bases). The CDR3 contains 14 residues. The germline V and J ends were trimmed by 5 bases and 4 bases, with 14 bases remaining between them. The germline CDR1 and CDR2 sequences are SGHAT and FQNNGV.

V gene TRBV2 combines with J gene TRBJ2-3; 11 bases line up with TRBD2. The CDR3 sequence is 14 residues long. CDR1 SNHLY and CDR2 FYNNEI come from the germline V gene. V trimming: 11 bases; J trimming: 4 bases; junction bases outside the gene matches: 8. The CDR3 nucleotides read TGTGCCTTGGGGCTAGCGGGGGGTGCAGATACGCAGTATTTT. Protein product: CALGLAGGADTQYF.

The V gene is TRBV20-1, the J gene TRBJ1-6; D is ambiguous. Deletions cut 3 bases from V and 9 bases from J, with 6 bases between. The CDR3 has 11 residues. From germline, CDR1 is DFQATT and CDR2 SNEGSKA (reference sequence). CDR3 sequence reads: CSARSTSPLHF. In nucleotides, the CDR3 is TGCAGTGCTAGGAGTACTTCACCCCTCCACTTT.